Shown below are 21 T cell receptor beta chains from a single sample sequenced in a study of Graves' ophthalmopathy and Graves' hyperthyroidism. RNA served as the template for amplifying TCR beta CDR3 regions. A first-round RT-PCR used HTBI primers, followed by a second-round multiplex PCR. One entry per CDR3 protein results from TCRdb running MiXCR on the multiplex PCR reads. The sample holds about 640,000 distinct CDR3 sequences, about two fifths seen once. Sequences were obtained from peripheral blood. All receptors derive from an adult man with Graves' ophthalmopathy.

There are many counts of this clonotype. The V gene is TRBV20-1, the J gene TRBJ1-1; D unclear. The ends were cut back, 0 bases at V and 6 bases at J, with 8 bases in the middle. The V gene's germline CDR1 is DFQATT and CDR2 SNEGSKA (reference sequence). The CDR3 is 12 amino acids. CDR3 nucleotide sequence: TGCAGTGCTAGAGACATGAGTTCTGAAGCTTTCTTT. Translated, it gives CSARDMSSEAFF.

Ten or more counts support this clonotype. The rearrangement joins TRBV7-3 to TRBJ1-1; a possible D gene is TRBD1 (6 bases). Trimming took 8 bases from V and 0 from J, leaving 10 bases between them. The CDR3 sequence is 13 residues long. CDR1 and CDR2 (germline): SGHTA, FQGTGA. The CDR3 DNA follows: TGTGCCAGCCGGGACACCATGAACACTGAAGCTTTCTTT. Protein sequence: CASRDTMNTEAFF.

The V and J genes are TRBV11-1 and TRBJ2-7; 11 bases fit TRBD1. CDR1 is SGHAT and CDR2 is FQDESV in the germline V gene (reference sequence). The CDR3 is made up of 17 amino acids. V trimming: 2 bases; J trimming: 6 bases; junction bases outside the gene matches: 12. Here the CDR3 DNA reads TGTGCCAGCAGCTTATACTACTCTGGGACAGGGGGAGTCGAGCAGTACTTC. Translating it yields CASSLYYSGTGGVEQYF.

The chain couples TRBV20-1 to TRBJ1-5; D perhaps matches TRBD1 (6 bases). V was pared by 6 bases and J by 4 bases, with 16 bases between. The CDR3 sequence is 14 residues long. The germline gives CDR1 DFQATT, CDR2 SNEGSKA (reference sequence). The CDR3 nucleotides read TGCAGTGCACCTAGGCAGGGGAAGAATCAGCCCCAGCATTTT. As protein: CSAPRQGKNQPQHF.

The chain employs TRBV24-1 and TRBJ2-7; D not resolved. V was trimmed by 5 bases and J by 7 bases, leaving 11 bases between them. The CDR3 contains 12 residues. Germline V gene sequence: CDR1 KGHDR, CDR2 SFDVKD. The CDR3 coding sequence is TGTGCCACCAGTGCCCCAGCCAAGGAGCAGTACTTC. This sequence encodes CATSAPAKEQYF.

The rearrangement links TRBV9 to TRBJ1-1; 9 bases match TRBD1. This CDR3 is 14 amino acids long. CDR1 and CDR2 from the germline V gene are SGDLS and YYNGEE. J gave up 12 bases and V 4 bases, and 13 bases lay outside the gene matches. The CDR3 region is CASSKGTGTGRTFF. CDR3 coding DNA: TGTGCCAGCAGCAAAGGAACCGGGACAGGGAGGACTTTCTTT.

This clonotype was detected ten times or more. This chain connects TRBV7-2 to TRBJ2-7, with TRBD2 matching 9 bases. Germline V gene data show CDR1 as SGHTA and CDR2 as FQGNSA. This CDR3 spans 15 amino acids. V shed 1 base and J 3 bases; nucleotides not matched to a gene: 4. The CDR3 DNA sequence: TGTGCCAGCAGCTTAGGATTTAGCGGGGGCTACGAGCAGTACTTC. Its translation is CASSLGFSGGYEQYF. Combining the CDR3 with reference TRBV7-2 and TRBJ2-7 gives the whole variable domain GAGVSQSPSNKVTEKGKDVELRCDPISGHTALYWYRQSLGQGLEFLIYFQGNSAPDKSGLPSDRFSAERTGGSVSTLTIQRTQQEDSAVYLCASSLGFSGGYEQYFGPGTRLTVT.

About this clonotype itself: Compared with germline, one end of the junction differs, possibly owing to a read error. This chain uses TRBV25-1 with TRBJ2-7, with TRBD2 identical over 13 bases. TRBJ2-1 matches the DNA end more closely, so the J call is doubtful. Germline V gene lookup returns CDR1 MGHDK and CDR2 SYGVNS. The CDR3 loop spans 13 amino acids. The CDR3 nucleotides are TGTGCCGGCAGCGGACTAGCGGGAGATGAGCAGTTCTTC. Its translation: CAGSGLAGDEQFF.

The table lists this clonotype with many counts. The chain is built from TRBV7-6 and TRBJ2-5, with a possible D match to TRBD1 (6 bases). V lost 3 bases, J lost 3 bases, and 14 bases lay in between. Germline V lookup: CDR1 SGHVS, CDR2 FNYEAQ. The CDR3 length is 15 residues. The CDR3 sequence: CASSFNGRGKETQYF. DNA of the CDR3: TGTGCCAGCAGCTTCAATGGCAGGGGAAAAGAGACCCAGTACTTC.

Concerning this clonotype: The CDR3 carries no conserved terminal phenylalanine or tryptophan, so it likely arises from a read error. The limits of the CDR3 on the DNA are not certain, so only TCRdb's listed CDR3 is given. V gene TRBV10-3 combines with J gene TRBJ2-7; the table's D call TRBD2 went unverified against the DNA. CDR1 is ENHRY and CDR2 is SYGVKD in the germline V gene. Including both end residues, the CDR3 is 10 amino acids long. The CDR3 here is CAISESAAGE.

The J gene is TRBJ2-6, the V gene TRBV5-1; D is uncertain. This CDR3 comprises 13 residues. CDR1 is SGHRS, CDR2 YFSETQ, per germline. The V and J ends lost 5 bases and 4 bases respectively, with 7 bases between them. Written as DNA, the CDR3 is TGCGCCAGCAGACCACAGGGGGCCAACGTCCTGACTTTC. It is translated as CASRPQGANVLTF.

This clonotype came up once. This rearrangement joins TRBV10-3 to TRBJ1-2; the D gene is possibly TRBD1 (5 bases). This CDR3 is 15 amino acids long. Looked up from germline, CDR1 is ENHRY and CDR2 is SYGVKD. V dropped 0 bases and J dropped 8 bases, with 16 bases sitting between them. The CDR3 sequence is CAISESAGTRRGYTF. Here the CDR3 DNA reads TGTGCCATCAGTGAGTCGGCGGGGACCCGGCGGGGCTACACCTTC.

There are a few counts of this clonotype. V is TRBV19 and J is TRBJ1-4, with 8 positions matching TRBD1. Germline CDR1 and CDR2: LNHDA and SQIVND (reference sequence). The CDR3 consists of 17 residues. The trim removed 9 bases at V and 7 bases at J, leaving 19 bases unmatched. The CDR3 here is CASSLRQGAPGAEKLFF. For the CDR3, the DNA is TGTGCCAGCAGTTTGAGGCAGGGGGCGCCGGGAGCTGAAAAACTGTTTTTT.

CDR3 protein: CSARRIAGGGETQYF. CDR3 in DNA: TGCAGTGCTAGAAGGATAGCAGGGGGTGGAGAGACCCAGTACTTC. The chain links TRBV20-1 to TRBJ2-5; 7 positions agree with TRBD1. This CDR3 has 15 amino acids. CDR1 is DFQATT, CDR2 SNEGSKA, per germline (reference sequence). V was clipped by 2 bases and J by 4 bases; unmatched bases: 10.

This clonotype was picked up many times. The chain carries TRBV6-5 and TRBJ1-6, with D maybe TRBD1 (5 bases). The CDR3 is 15 amino acids. V lost 8 bases, J lost 11 bases, and 22 bases lay in between. Germline V gene sequence: CDR1 MNHEY, CDR2 SVGAGI. The CDR3 here is CASCRGTAMGAPLHF. In DNA form, the CDR3 reads TGTGCCAGCTGCCGTGGGACGGCAATGGGGGCACCCCTCCACTTT.

The sample holds many counts of this clonotype. This chain uses TRBV6-6 with TRBJ1-5; no reliable D call. CDR1 is MNHNY, CDR2 SVGAGI, per germline (reference sequence). The CDR3 sequence is 12 residues long. V lost 5 bases to trimming and J lost 7 bases, with 9 bases between them. CDR3 region: CASSRLGQPQHF. The CDR3 bases are TGTGCCAGCAGTAGGCTGGGGCAGCCCCAGCATTTT.

The gene calls are TRBV5-6 and TRBJ1-6; no reliable D call. Between the trimmed V and J ends, which lost 0 bases and 6 bases, there was a span of 10 bases. The CDR3 is 15 amino acids. The germline gives CDR1 SGHDT, CDR2 YYEEEE. The CDR3 DNA is TGTGCCAGCAGCTTGGGATACGCCAGTAATTCACCCCTCCACTTT. The encoded protein is CASSLGYASNSPLHF.

This clonotype was found many times. CDR3 DNA: TGTGCCAGCAGCACATACAGGGGGGCAGGAAACACCATATATTTT. Amino acid sequence: CASSTYRGAGNTIYF. This rearrangement joins TRBV7-9 to TRBJ1-3; 8 bases match TRBD1. From germline, CDR1 is SEHNR and CDR2 FQNEAQ (reference sequence). The V segment lost 5 bases and the J segment 4 bases; nucleotides outside the gene matches: 7. The CDR3 contains 15 residues.

This clonotype has a handful of counts. The J gene is TRBJ2-7, the V gene TRBV6-5; 7 positions agree with TRBD1. After removal of 2 bases from V and 3 bases from J, the junction contained 7 bases not matched to a gene. This CDR3 region has 15 residues. Looked up from germline, CDR1 is MNHEY and CDR2 is SVGAGI. CDR3 in DNA: TGTGCCAGCAGTTACGCACAGGGGAAGGTCTACGAGCAGTACTTC. This encodes CASSYAQGKVYEQYF.

A word on this clonotype: One base away lies a much larger clone, so this may be a sequencing read error. This chain links TRBV20-1 with TRBJ2-7; the match to TRBD2 covers 8 bases. There are 11 residues in the CDR3. The V gene end was trimmed by 6 bases and the J gene end by 9 bases; junction bases not matched to a gene: 7. CDR1 is DFQATT, CDR2 SNEGSKA, per germline (reference sequence). Written as DNA, the CDR3 is TGCAGTGCAACCGGACTAGCAGGGCAGTACTTC. This codes for CSATGLAGQYF.

For the CDR3, the DNA is TGTGCCACCAGTGACTCCTGGACAGGGGGGGAATCACCCCTCCACTTT. Translated: CATSDSWTGGESPLHF. The chain combines TRBV24-1 with TRBJ1-6, with 10 bases fitting TRBD1. J gave up 10 bases and V 4 bases, and 9 bases lay outside the gene matches. Germline CDR1 is KGHDR and CDR2 is SFDVKD. The CDR3 runs to 16 residues.